The source of this T cell receptor (beta chain) is a study of metastatic and nonmetastatic thyroid tumors. Study summary: Repertoire comparison spanned blood and tumor or nodule tissue of malignant and benign thyroid patients.

There were no patients who had received any treatment before thyroid surgery. This clone came up many times. Original processing notes: What underpinned the distant-metastasis classifier for papillary thyroid cancer was the set of CDR3 differences across clinicopathological groups. Using MiXCR, TCRdb re-called clones from the PCR reads. These V and J calls originate from TCRdb's pipeline instead of the authors' own analysis. Here the sample spans about 45,000 clones, 3.5% to 5% being singletons. Germline CDR1 and CDR2: MRHNA and SNTAGT. This CDR3 contains 13 residues. V was cut by 4 bases and J by 2 bases, with 7 bases left in between.

The clonotype comes from a female donor with papillary thyroid cancer or a benign thyroid nodule (not recorded which). Some clones in this sample may be carry-over from other donors' samples. The rearrangement links TRBV6-4 to TRBJ2-3, with D tentatively TRBD1 or TRBD2 (5 bases each). The sequenced sample was blood. CDR3 in DNA: TGTGCCAGCAGTGGAGGGGCCACAGATACGCAGTATTTT. Residues: CASSGGATDTQYF.